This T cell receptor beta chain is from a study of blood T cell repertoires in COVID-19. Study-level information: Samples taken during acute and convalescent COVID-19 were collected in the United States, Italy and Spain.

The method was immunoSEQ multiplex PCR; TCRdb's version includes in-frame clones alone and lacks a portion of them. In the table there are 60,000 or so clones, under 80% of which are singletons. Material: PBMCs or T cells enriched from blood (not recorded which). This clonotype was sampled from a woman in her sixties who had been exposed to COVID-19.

In DNA form, the CDR3 reads TGTGCCAGCAGAGGGACAGGAGGGTCCCAGTACTTC. Translation gives CASRGTGGSQYF. The chain employs TRBV12-3 or TRBV12-4 and TRBJ2-5; 8 bases map to TRBD1. J gave up 9 bases and V 6 bases, and 6 bases lay outside the gene matches. The CDR3 runs to 12 residues.